This T cell receptor beta chain was documented in a study of OX40 agonist ivuxolimab in advanced cancers. The wider study: Cancers in dose escalation were hepatocellular, melanoma, renal cell and head and neck. Study-wide results and limits: The CD4+ and CD8+ T cells in the blood had expanded clonally by week 6 at 0.1 to 3.0 mg/kg.

The CDR3 consists of 14 residues. CDR1 MNHEY and CDR2 SMNVEV come from the germline V gene (reference sequence). Trimming removed 4 bases at V and 5 bases at J, with 11 bases between. Only a few counts were recorded for this clone. Its antigen is still unknown. Some clones are missing from TCRdb's copy, which holds only in-frame ones; the method was immunoSEQ multiplex PCR. The sample consists of approximately 77,000 clones, approximately 90% of them appearing once. The genes are TRBV27 and TRBJ2-2; D possibly corresponds to TRBD1 (6 bases). The TCR comes from an adult with an advanced solid tumor such as melanoma, head and neck, liver or kidney cancer. The material sequenced was CD4+ or CD8+ T cells sorted from blood, taken in a trial of the OX40 agonist ivuxolimab. The CDR3 here is CASSWTEGTGELFF. The CDR3 DNA is TGTGCCAGCAGTTGGACAGAGGGGACCGGGGAGCTGTTTTTT.